The TCR beta chain under discussion was sequenced for a study of patients and donors after allogeneic stem cell transplantation. Germline V lookup: CDR1 SQVTM, CDR2 ANQGSEA. J was trimmed by 7 bases and V by 2 bases; bases with no gene match: 4. The CDR3 loop spans 12 amino acids. A single record per CDR3 protein comes from TCRdb applying MiXCR to the RT-PCR reads. In the table there are about 74,000 distinct CDR3 sequences, about a quarter of which are singletons. The clonotype was recovered from a human donor who was either an allogeneic HSCT recipient or a stem cell or donor lymphocyte infusion donor (not recorded which). It is not recorded whose cells these are; they may come from a transplant donor. V usage is TRBV29-1 and J usage is TRBJ2-7, with 8 bases identical to TRBD1. Sequencing used blood, either unsorted or a sorted T cell fraction (not recorded which). The CDR3 sequence is CSVERTGNEQYF. The CDR3 DNA reads TGCAGCGTTGAACGGACAGGGAATGAGCAGTACTTC.